The count of the clone carrying this TCR beta chain is one. This specimen belongs to a study of T cell responses to AZD1222 COVID-19 vaccine. The assay was immunoSEQ multiplex PCR, and TCRdb's table has in-frame clones only and misses some. The sample yields around 50,000 clones, around 91% seen once. Trimming shortened V by 3 bases and J by 0 bases, and 5 bases separated the two germline ends. Germline CDR1 MNHNS, CDR2 SASEGT. The CDR3 covers 13 residues. The clonotype was recovered from an adult who received the AZD1222 COVID-19 vaccine. This sequence joins TRBV6-1 and TRBJ1-1; a weak D match, TRBD1 (5 bases). The sample was peripheral blood, taken 28 days after the second AZD1222 dose. In nucleotides, the CDR3 is TGTGCCAGCAGTGAGACAGTGAACACTGAAGCTTTCTTT. Its protein is CASSETVNTEAFF.